This T cell receptor beta chain was sequenced for a study of control samples from healthy donors and cancer patients. The CDR3 covers 12 residues. The V and J ends lost 3 bases and 6 bases respectively, with 8 bases between them. The germline CDR1 and CDR2 sequences are LNHDA and SQIVND (reference sequence). The method was immunoSEQ multiplex PCR; TCRdb's version includes in-frame clones alone and lacks a portion of them. This sample has 110,000 or so clones, with roughly 90% found just once. The rearrangement uses TRBV19 and TRBJ1-2; D possibly corresponds to TRBD1 (5 bases). The sequenced material came from blood. This clonotype was obtained from a man aged 50 or older in good health. Written as DNA, the CDR3 is TGTGCCAGTAGTATCCAGGGAGATGGCTACACCTTC. It specifies CASSIQGDGYTF. Using reference TRBV19 and TRBJ1-2 for the parts outside the CDR3, the full variable domain is DGGITQSPKYLFRKEGQNVTLSCEQNLNHDAMYWYRQDPGQGLRLIYYSQIVNDFQKGDIAEGYSVSREKKESFPLTVTSAQKNPTAFYLCASSIQGDGYTFGSGTRLTVV.